This TCR beta chain was observed in a study of identical twins. TCRdb analysed the 5' RACE reads with MiXCR anew, one entry per CDR3 protein. The profile shows more than 400,000 distinct CDR3 sequences, roughly 15% of them singletons. The CDR3 has 12 amino acids. V was clipped by 5 bases and J by 2 bases, with 8 bases between them. Germline assignment: CDR1 SQVTM and CDR2 ANQGSEA. Only a few counts were recorded for this clonotype. The sample was also reused in another study, on yellow fever vaccine responses in identical twins.

The receptor's source is a young woman in good health. V is TRBV29-1 and J is TRBJ2-3; no clear D. Specimen: CD4+ T cells sorted from blood. The CDR3 DNA follows: TGCAGCGTTCGCCGAGACACAGATACGCAGTATTTT. Its translation is CSVRRDTDTQYF.